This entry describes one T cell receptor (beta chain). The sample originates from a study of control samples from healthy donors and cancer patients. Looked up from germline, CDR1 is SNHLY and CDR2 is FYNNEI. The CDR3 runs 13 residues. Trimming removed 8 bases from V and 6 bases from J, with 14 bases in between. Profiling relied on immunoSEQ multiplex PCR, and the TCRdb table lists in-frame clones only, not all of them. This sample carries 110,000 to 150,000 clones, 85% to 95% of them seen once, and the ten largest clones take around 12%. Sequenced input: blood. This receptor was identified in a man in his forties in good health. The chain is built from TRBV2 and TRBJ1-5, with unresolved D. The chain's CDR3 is CASVSDRFQPQHF. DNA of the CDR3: TGTGCCAGCGTCTCCGATAGGTTTCAGCCCCAGCATTTT.